The T cell receptor beta chain under discussion was sequenced for a study of post-analysis software for immune sequencing data. Study-wide points: Five TRBV segments, including TRBV5-6, TRBV5-1 and TRBV20-1, were more frequent in patients than controls.

Germline V lookup: CDR1 WSHSY, CDR2 SAAADI. The CDR3 runs 14 residues. Unmatched junction bases numbered 1, after V lost 5 bases and J lost 0 bases. The TCR beta cDNA libraries carried unique molecular identifiers. TCRdb independently ran MiXCR on the PCR reads; one entry per CDR3 protein. This table has fewer than 700,000 distinct CDR3 sequences, around 47% appearing once. This clonotype was detected many times. Its antigen is as yet unknown. Material: blood. V usage is TRBV10-2 and J usage is TRBJ2-7; 10 bases line up with TRBD2. This TCR was recovered from a girl between 10 and 17 years old with multiple sclerosis. The CDR3 bases are TGCGCCAGCAGTCCTAGCGGGAGCTCCTACGAGCAGTACTTC. Its protein is CASSPSGSSYEQYF.